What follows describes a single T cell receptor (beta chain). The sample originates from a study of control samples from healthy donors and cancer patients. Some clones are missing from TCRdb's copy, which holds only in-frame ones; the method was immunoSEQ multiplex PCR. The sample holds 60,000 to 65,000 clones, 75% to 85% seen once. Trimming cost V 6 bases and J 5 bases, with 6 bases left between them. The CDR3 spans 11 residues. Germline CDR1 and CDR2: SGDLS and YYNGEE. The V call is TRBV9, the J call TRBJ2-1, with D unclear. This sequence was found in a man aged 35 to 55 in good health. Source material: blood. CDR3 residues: CASTQNNEQFF. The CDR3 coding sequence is TGTGCCAGCACACAGAACAATGAGCAGTTCTTC.